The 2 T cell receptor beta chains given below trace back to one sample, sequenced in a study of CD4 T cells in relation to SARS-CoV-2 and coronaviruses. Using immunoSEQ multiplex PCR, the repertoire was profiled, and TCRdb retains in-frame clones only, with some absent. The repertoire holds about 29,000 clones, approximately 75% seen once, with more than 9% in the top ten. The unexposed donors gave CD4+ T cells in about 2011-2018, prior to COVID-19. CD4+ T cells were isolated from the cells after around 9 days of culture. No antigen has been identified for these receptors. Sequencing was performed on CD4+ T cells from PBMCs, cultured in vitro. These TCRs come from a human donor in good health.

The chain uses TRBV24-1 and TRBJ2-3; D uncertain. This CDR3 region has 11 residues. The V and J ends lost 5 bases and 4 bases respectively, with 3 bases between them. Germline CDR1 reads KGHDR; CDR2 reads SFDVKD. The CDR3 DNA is TGTGCCACCAGTGCAGCAGATACGCAGTATTTT. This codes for CATSAADTQYF.

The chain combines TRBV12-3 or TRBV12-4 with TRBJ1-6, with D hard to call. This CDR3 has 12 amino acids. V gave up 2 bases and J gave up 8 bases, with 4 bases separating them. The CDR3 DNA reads TGTGCCAGCAGTTTACCCCATTCACCCCTCCACTTT. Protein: CASSLPHSPLHF.